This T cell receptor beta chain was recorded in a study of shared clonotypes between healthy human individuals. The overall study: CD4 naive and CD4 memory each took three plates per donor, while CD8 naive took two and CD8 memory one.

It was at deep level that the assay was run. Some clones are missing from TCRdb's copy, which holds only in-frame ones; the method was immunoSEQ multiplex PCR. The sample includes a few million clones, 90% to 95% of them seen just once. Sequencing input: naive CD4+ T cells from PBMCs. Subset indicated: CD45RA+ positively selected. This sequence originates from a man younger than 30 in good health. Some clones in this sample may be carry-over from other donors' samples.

CDR3 nucleotide sequence: TGTGCCAGCACCAACCAGGGACTCGACACTGAAGCTTTCTTT. Translating it yields CASTNQGLDTEAFF. The chain joins TRBV5-6 to TRBJ1-1, with a possible D match to TRBD1 (5 bases). CDR3 length: 14 amino acids. Germline V gene data show CDR1 as SGHDT and CDR2 as YYEEEE. The germline V and J ends were trimmed by 6 bases and 3 bases, with 15 bases remaining between them. Drawing the rest from reference TRBV5-6 and TRBJ1-1, the complete variable domain is DAGVTQSPTHLIKTRGQQVTLRCSPKSGHDTVSWYQQALGQGPQFIFQYYEEEERQRGNFPDRFSGHQFPNYSSELNVNALLLGDSALYLCASTNQGLDTEAFFGQGTRLTVV.